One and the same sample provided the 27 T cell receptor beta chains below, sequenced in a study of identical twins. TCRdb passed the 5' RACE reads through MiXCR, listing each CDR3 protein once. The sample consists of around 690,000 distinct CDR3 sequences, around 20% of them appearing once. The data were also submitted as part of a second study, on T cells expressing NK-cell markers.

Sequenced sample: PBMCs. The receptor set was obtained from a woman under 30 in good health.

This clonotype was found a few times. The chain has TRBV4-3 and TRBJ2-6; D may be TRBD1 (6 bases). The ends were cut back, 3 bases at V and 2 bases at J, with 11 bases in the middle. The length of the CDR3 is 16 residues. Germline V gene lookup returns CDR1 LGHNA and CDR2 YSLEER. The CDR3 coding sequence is TGCGCCAGCAGCCATGAGAGACAGGCTGGGGCCAACGTCCTGACTTTC. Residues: CASSHERQAGANVLTF.

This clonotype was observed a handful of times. CDR3 DNA sequence: TGTGCCAGCAGCCAACCAGGGAAGCGGGAGGGCTACAGCTCCTACAATGAGCAGTTCTTC. Translation gives CASSQPGKREGYSSYNEQFF. The J gene is TRBJ2-1, the V gene TRBV4-2; 10 positions agree with TRBD2. Germline loops: CDR1 LGHNA, CDR2 YNFKEQ. The J segment lost 0 bases and the V segment lost 2 bases, leaving 13 bases of the junction unmatched. CDR3 length equals 20 residues.

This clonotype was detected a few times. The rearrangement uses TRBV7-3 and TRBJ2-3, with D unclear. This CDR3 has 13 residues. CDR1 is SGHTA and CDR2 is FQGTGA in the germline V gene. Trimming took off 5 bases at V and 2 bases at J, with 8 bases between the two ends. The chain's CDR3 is CASSASLTDTQYF. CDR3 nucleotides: TGTGCCAGCAGCGCTAGTCTCACAGATACGCAGTATTTT.

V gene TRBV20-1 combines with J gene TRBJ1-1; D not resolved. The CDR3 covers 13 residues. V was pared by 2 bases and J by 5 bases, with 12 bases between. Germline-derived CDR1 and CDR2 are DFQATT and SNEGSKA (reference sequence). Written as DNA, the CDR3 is TGCAGTGCTAGATCGGGAGTCTGGACTGAAGCTTTCTTT. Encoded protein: CSARSGVWTEAFF.

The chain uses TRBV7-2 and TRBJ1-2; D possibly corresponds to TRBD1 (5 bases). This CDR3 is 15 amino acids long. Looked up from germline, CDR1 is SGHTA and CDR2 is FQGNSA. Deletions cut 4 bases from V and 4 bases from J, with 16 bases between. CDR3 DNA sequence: TGTGCCAGCAGCTCGACAGTTATTAATTCCTATGGCTACACCTTC. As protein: CASSSTVINSYGYTF.

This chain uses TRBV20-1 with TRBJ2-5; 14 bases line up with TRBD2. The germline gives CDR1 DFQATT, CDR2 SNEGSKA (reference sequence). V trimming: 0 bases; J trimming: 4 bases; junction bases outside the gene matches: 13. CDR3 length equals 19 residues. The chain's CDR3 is CSARDPRQTSGGAGETQYF. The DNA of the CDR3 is TGCAGTGCTAGAGATCCCAGGCAGACTAGCGGGGGGGCCGGAGAGACCCAGTACTTC.

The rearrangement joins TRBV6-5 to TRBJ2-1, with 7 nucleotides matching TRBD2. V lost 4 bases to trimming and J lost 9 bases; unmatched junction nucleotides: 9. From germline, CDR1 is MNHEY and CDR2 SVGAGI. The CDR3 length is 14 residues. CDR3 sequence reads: CASSFEGGRSEQFF. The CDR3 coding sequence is TGTGCCAGCAGTTTTGAGGGAGGGCGCTCTGAGCAGTTCTTC.

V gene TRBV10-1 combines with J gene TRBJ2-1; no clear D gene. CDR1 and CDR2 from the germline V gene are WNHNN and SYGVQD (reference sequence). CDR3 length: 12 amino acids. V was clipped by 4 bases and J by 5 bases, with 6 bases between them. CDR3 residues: CASSGVNNEQFF. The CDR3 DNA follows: TGCGCCAGCAGTGGGGTTAACAATGAGCAGTTCTTC.

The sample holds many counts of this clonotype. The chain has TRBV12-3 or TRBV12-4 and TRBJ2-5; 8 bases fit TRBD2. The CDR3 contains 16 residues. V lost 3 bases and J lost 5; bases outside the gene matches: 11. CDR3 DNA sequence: TGTGCCAGCAGTTTCCCGATTAGCGGGGCTGGTGAGACCCAGTACTTC. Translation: CASSFPISGAGETQYF.

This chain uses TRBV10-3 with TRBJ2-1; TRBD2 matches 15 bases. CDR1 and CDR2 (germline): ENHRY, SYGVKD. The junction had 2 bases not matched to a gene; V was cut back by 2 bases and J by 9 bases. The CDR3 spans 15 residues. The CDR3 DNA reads TGTGCCATCAGTGAGGGACTAGCGGGAGGGTTTGAGCAGTTCTTC. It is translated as CAISEGLAGGFEQFF.

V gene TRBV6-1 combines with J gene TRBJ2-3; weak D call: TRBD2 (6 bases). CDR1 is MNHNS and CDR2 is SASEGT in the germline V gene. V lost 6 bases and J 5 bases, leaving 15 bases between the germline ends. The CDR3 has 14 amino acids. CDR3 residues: CASRSPGVLDTQYF. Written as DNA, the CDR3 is TGTGCCAGCAGATCTCCGGGGGTTTTAGATACGCAGTATTTT.

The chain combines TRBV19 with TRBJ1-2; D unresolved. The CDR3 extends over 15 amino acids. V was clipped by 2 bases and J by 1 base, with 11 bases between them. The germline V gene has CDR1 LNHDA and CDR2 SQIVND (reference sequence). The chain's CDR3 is CASSIRTGLNYGYTF. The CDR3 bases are TGTGCCAGTAGTATAAGGACCGGACTTAACTATGGCTACACCTTC.

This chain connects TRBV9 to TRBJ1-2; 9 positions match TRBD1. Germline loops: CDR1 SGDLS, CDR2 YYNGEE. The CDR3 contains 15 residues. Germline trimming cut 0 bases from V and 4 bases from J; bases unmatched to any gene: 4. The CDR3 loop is CASSVAAQGAYGYTF. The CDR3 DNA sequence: TGTGCCAGCAGCGTAGCTGCACAGGGGGCCTATGGCTACACCTTC.

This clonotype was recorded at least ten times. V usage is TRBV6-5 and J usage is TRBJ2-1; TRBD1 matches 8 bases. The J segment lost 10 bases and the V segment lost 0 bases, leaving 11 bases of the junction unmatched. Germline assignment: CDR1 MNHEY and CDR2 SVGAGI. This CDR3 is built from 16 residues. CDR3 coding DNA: TGTGCCAGCAGTTACTCGCCCAGGGGGCTCCTCAGGGAGCAGTTCTTC. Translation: CASSYSPRGLLREQFF.

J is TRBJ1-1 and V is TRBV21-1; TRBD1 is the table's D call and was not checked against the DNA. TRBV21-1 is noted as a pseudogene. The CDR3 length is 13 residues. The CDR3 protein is CASLGKQGSEAFF. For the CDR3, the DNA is TGTGCCAGCCTCGGAAAACAGGGCTCTGAAGCTTTCTTT.

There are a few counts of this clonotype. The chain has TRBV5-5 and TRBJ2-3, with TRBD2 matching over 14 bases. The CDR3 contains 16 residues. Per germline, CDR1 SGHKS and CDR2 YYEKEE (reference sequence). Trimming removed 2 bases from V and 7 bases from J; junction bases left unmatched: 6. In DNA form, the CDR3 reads TGTGCCAGCAGCTTATCCGGGACTAGCGGGGGAAATACGCAGTATTTT. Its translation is CASSLSGTSGGNTQYF.

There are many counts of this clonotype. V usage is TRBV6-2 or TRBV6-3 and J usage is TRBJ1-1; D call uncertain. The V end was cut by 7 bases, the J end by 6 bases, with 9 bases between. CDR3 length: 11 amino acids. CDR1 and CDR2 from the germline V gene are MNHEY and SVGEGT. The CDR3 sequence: CASTRGSEAFF. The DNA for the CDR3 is TGTGCCAGCACTCGGGGTTCTGAAGCTTTCTTT.

The DNA for the CDR3 is TGTGCCAGCAGCGGTTTCCGGGATGACTCCTACAATGAGCAGTTCTTC. It specifies CASSGFRDDSYNEQFF. V and J are TRBV25-1 and TRBJ2-1; tentatively, D is TRBD2 (5 bases). The CDR3 totals 16 residues. From germline, CDR1 is MGHDK and CDR2 SYGVNS. Trimming cost V 6 bases and J 0 bases, with 15 bases left between them.

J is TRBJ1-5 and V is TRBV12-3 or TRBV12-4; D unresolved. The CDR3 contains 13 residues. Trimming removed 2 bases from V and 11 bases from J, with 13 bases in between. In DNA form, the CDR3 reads TGTGCCAGCAGTTTATCGAATGGAGGGACCCAGCATTTT. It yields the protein CASSLSNGGTQHF.

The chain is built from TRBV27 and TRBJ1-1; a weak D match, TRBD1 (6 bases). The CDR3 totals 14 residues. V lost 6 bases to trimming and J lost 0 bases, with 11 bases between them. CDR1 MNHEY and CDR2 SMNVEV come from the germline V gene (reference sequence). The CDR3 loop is CASRVDRMNTEAFF. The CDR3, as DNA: TGTGCCAGCAGAGTTGACAGGATGAACACTGAAGCTTTCTTT.

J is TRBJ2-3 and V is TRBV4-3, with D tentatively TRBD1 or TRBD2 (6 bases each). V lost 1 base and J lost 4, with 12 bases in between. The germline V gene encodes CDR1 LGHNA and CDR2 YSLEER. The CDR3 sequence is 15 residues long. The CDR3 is CASSQVGGQPDTQYF. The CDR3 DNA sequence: TGCGCCAGCAGCCAAGTAGGGGGGCAGCCAGATACGCAGTATTTT.

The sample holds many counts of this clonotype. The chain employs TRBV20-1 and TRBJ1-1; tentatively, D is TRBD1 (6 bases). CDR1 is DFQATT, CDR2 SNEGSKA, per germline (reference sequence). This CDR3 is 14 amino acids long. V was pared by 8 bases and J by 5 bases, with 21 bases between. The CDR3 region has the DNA TGCAGTCCCAAAGACAGGTCCGATTGGACTGAAGCTTTCTTT. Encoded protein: CSPKDRSDWTEAFF.

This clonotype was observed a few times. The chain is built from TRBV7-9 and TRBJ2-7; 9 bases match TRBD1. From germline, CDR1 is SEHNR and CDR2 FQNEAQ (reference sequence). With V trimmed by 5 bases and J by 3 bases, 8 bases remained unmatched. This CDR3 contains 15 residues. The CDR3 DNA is TGTGCCAGCAGCCTAACGGGACAGGGTTACTACGAGCAGTACTTC. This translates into CASSLTGQGYYEQYF.

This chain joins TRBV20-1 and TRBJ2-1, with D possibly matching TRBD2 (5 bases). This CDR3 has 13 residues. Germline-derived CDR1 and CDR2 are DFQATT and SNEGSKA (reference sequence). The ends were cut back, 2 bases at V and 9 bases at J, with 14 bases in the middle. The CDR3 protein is CSARWSWESEQFF. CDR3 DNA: TGCAGTGCTAGATGGTCATGGGAGTCTGAGCAGTTCTTC.

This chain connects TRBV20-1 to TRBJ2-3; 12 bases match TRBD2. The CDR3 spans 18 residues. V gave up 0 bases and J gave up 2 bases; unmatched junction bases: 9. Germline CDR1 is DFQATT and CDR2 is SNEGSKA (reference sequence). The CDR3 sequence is CSARDFLAGGPSTDTQYF. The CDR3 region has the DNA TGCAGTGCTAGAGATTTCCTAGCGGGAGGGCCTTCCACAGATACGCAGTATTTT.

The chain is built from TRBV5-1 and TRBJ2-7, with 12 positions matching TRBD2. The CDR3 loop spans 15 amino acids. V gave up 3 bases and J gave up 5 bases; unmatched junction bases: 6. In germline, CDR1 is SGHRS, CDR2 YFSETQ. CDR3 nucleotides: TGCGCCAGCAGCTCGGACCGACTAGCGGGAGACGAGCAGTACTTC. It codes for CASSSDRLAGDEQYF.

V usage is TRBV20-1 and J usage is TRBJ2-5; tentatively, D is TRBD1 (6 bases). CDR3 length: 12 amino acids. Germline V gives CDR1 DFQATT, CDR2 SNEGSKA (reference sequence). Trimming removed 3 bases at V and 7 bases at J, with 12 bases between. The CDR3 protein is CSASGLGGTQYF. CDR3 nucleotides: TGCAGTGCTAGTGGGTTAGGGGGGACCCAGTACTTC.